What follows is one T cell receptor beta chain and its context. As originally analysed: Cell counts per sample came from amplifying reference gene primers. Libraries were prepared by immunoSEQ multiplex PCR; TCRdb keeps only in-frame clonotypes and omits some of them. The V and J calls and the clone size are those of that table, but D and trimming were determined from the DNA. Of 100,000 to 120,000 clones in the sample, approximately 82% were seen once. Trimming cost V 0 bases and J 4 bases; bases outside gene matches: 9. In germline, CDR1 is LGHDT, CDR2 YNNKEL (reference sequence). The CDR3 length is 18 residues. The source of the sample is a study of blood T cell repertoires in COVID-19. Turning to the study itself: The origin of the acute and convalescent COVID-19 samples was the United States, Italy and Spain. T cells, B-cell-depleted T cells, or PBMCs provided the cDNA or gDNA that served as material.

The receptor was isolated from a woman aged 80 or over with acute or convalescent COVID-19. V is TRBV3-1 (or the pseudogene TRBV3-2) and J is TRBJ2-3; TRBD2 agrees at 11 bases. The sequencing input was peripheral blood. The CDR3 region is CASSQEGTSGSFSDTQYF. The DNA for the CDR3 is TGTGCCAGCAGCCAAGAAGGCACTAGCGGGAGTTTCTCAGATACGCAGTATTTT.